This T cell receptor beta chain was obtained from a study of CD8+ T cells in alopecia areata. Reverse transcribed after extraction, RNA yielded cDNA as the sequencing template. Produced via immunoSEQ multiplex PCR; TCRdb's table is partial and in-frame only. The data show approximately 150,000 clones, around 57% seen once. Study-level points and caveats: Researchers report lesional scalp, most notably alopecia totalis/universalis, outstripped normal scalp in clonality. Patients shared TCRs less clearly than mice did, possibly owing to HLA. Sequencing of scalp samples also captures resident alphabeta T cells of normal skin.

Both CD4+ and CD8+ T cells were separated by sorting PBMCs. As concerns this clone: Antigen specificity is unknown.

Sequenced sample: CD4+ T cells sorted from blood. The TCR was taken from a human donor in good health.

CDR3 DNA: TGTGCCAGCACGGCGGGAGAGGGAACCGGGGAGCTGTTTTTT. Its translation: CASTAGEGTGELFF. The chain joins TRBV2 to TRBJ2-2; TRBD2 matches at 7 bases. V lost 7 bases and J lost 5; bases outside the gene matches: 7. The CDR3 covers 14 residues. Germline V CDR1 and CDR2: SNHLY, FYNNEI.